The clone carrying this T cell receptor (beta chain) is categorized as medium-sized. What it recognizes is unknown. Clones were sequenced by immunoSEQ multiplex PCR, and TCRdb holds only the in-frame ones, with some missing. The repertoire holds tens of thousands of clones, around 83% seen once, with roughly 4% in the top ten. This CDR3 region has 13 residues. CDR1 is LNHDA, CDR2 SQIVND, per germline (reference sequence). Trimming left V 7 bases short and J 1 base short, with 10 bases between. The data originate from a study of graft-versus-host responses after intestinal transplantation. Turning to the study itself: Anti-thymocyte globulin induction, then tacrolimus and steroids for about three years, went to all recipients. General study findings and limits: Recipient marrow showed GvH clones, some seen first in ileum or blood. The highest levels of circulating GvH clones went along with early declines in HvG clones after transplant.

The V gene is TRBV19, the J gene TRBJ1-1; D may be TRBD1 (5 bases). The sequence was collected from a human patient who received an intestinal transplant, so some T cells may come from the graft donor. This specimen was PBMCs, taken 1070 days after transplant. The CDR3 region has the DNA TGTGCCAGTATTCTTGACAGGAACACTGAAGCTTTCTTT. Amino acid sequence: CASILDRNTEAFF. The whole variable domain, filled in from reference TRBV19 and TRBJ1-1, reads DGGITQSPKYLFRKEGQNVTLSCEQNLNHDAMYWYRQDPGQGLRLIYYSQIVNDFQKGDIAEGYSVSREKKESFPLTVTSAQKNPTAFYLCASILDRNTEAFFGQGTRLTVV.